Listed here are 28 T cell receptor beta chains from one sample, sequenced in a study of persistence of HIV-infected CD4 T cells. Antigens of these TCRs are unknown. An overlapping HIV-1 Gag peptide pool stimulated these cells at 0.95 to 1 ug/peptide/mL. Memory cells lacking CD40L and CD69 with high CD45RO were sorted. Sequencing used immunoSEQ version 4 in survey mode. Using immunoSEQ multiplex PCR, the repertoire was profiled, and TCRdb retains in-frame clones only, with some absent. Of about 60,000 clones listed, about 81% are singletons. This specimen consisted of CD4+ T cells sorted from PBMCs after roughly 19-hour stimulation, obtained from a patient who received antiretroviral therapy. Receptors were obtained from an adult man with HIV who was CMV-seropositive.

This clone turned up a few times. The rearrangement uses TRBV2 and TRBJ1-2; no firm D call. Germline V lookup: CDR1 SNHLY, CDR2 FYNNEI. Trimming took off 3 bases at V and 4 bases at J, with 9 bases between the two ends. The CDR3 consists of 13 residues. CDR3 residues: CASSDWQPYGYTF. In DNA, the CDR3 is TGTGCCAGCAGTGACTGGCAGCCCTATGGCTACACCTTC.

The chain couples TRBV6-5 to TRBJ2-4, with D possibly called TRBD1 or TRBD2 (5 bases each). Germline lookup yields CDR1 MNHEY and CDR2 SVGAGI. The CDR3 extends over 14 amino acids. V shed 6 bases and J shed 0 bases, with 9 bases lying between them. The CDR3 loop is CASRRDGAKNIQYF. CDR3 DNA: TGTGCCAGCAGACGGGACGGAGCCAAAAACATTCAGTACTTC.

This clone was recorded once. The chain is built from TRBV20-1 and TRBJ1-1, with a weak D call TRBD1 (6 bases). V lost 2 bases, J lost 11 bases, and 12 bases lay in between. The germline gives CDR1 DFQATT, CDR2 SNEGSKA (reference sequence). CDR3 length equals 11 residues. CDR3: CSARFGQTAFF. CDR3 nucleotide sequence: TGCAGTGCTAGATTCGGACAGACGGCTTTCTTT.

This clone appeared a few times. V gene TRBV4-1 combines with J gene TRBJ1-5; D unresolved. Germline CDR1 and CDR2: MGHRA and YSYEKL. The germline V and J ends were trimmed by 0 bases and 5 bases, with 11 bases remaining between them. The CDR3 has 15 amino acids. The CDR3 spells CASSQEPMPDQPQHF. The CDR3 coding sequence is TGCGCCAGCAGCCAAGAACCTATGCCAGATCAGCCCCAGCATTTT.

The CDR3 DNA reads TGTGCCAGCTCACCAGGGGTTGACACTGAAGCTTTCTTT. Translation gives CASSPGVDTEAFF. This sequence joins TRBV18 and TRBJ1-1; D unclear. In germline, CDR1 is KGHSH, CDR2 LQKENI. The V end was cut by 2 bases, the J end by 3 bases, with 7 bases between. The CDR3 runs 13 residues.

This rearrangement joins TRBV28 to TRBJ2-4, with no clear D. The germline V gene encodes CDR1 MDHEN and CDR2 SYDVKM. The V end lost 1 base, the J end lost 9 bases, and 10 bases lay between the germline ends. This CDR3 contains 13 residues. CDR3: CASSLSLSGIQYF. The CDR3 coding sequence is TGTGCCAGCAGTTTATCCTTATCGGGCATTCAGTACTTC.

J is TRBJ2-3 and V is TRBV6-6, with unresolved D. With 9 bases removed from V and 0 bases from J, the gap between germline ends came to 10 bases. The germline V gene encodes CDR1 MNHNY and CDR2 SVGAGI (reference sequence). The CDR3 runs to 13 residues. CDR3: CARSSSSTDTQYF. The CDR3 DNA is TGTGCCAGATCGAGTTCTAGCACAGATACGCAGTATTTT.

The V call is TRBV7-9, the J call TRBJ2-1; 15 bases are a match to TRBD2. In germline, CDR1 is SEHNR, CDR2 FQNEAQ (reference sequence). This CDR3 is 17 amino acids long. V was clipped by 3 bases and J by 8 bases; unmatched bases: 8. The CDR3 DNA reads TGTGCCAGCAGCTTCGGACTAGCGGGGGGGCAGTCGGATGAGCAGTTCTTC. Translating gives CASSFGLAGGQSDEQFF. Based on the CDR3 plus reference TRBV7-9 and TRBJ2-1, the full variable domain is DTGVSQNPRHKITKRGQNVTFRCDPISEHNRLYWYRQTLGQGPEFLTYFQNEAQLEKSRLLSDRFSAERPKGSFSTLEIQRTEQGDSAMYLCASSFGLAGGQSDEQFFGPGTRLTVL.

The chain combines TRBV12-3 or TRBV12-4 with TRBJ1-1; TRBD1 might be the D (5 bases). There are 13 residues in the CDR3. V lost 3 bases and J 14 bases, leaving 19 bases between the germline ends. This CDR3 is CASSLGDQLRPFF. The CDR3 coding sequence is TGTGCCAGCAGTTTGGGGGACCAACTCCGACCCTTCTTT.

This chain uses TRBV4-1 with TRBJ2-7; 7 nucleotides match TRBD1. The CDR3 length is 15 residues. The V gene end was trimmed by 4 bases and the J gene end by 3 bases; junction bases not matched to a gene: 9. CDR1 and CDR2 from the germline V gene are MGHRA and YSYEKL. The CDR3 loop reads CASSLTGDRYYEQYF. The DNA for the CDR3 is TGCGCCAGCAGCCTTACAGGGGACCGTTACTACGAGCAGTACTTC.

The chain carries TRBV19 and TRBJ2-1, with D perhaps TRBD1 or TRBD2 (6 bases each). This CDR3 is 13 amino acids long. Germline CDR1 reads LNHDA; CDR2 reads SQIVND (reference sequence). V was pared by 6 bases and J by 7 bases, with 13 bases between. The CDR3 DNA is TGTGCCAGTAGGAAGAGGGGGAGGAATGAGCAGTTCTTC. Translation: CASRKRGRNEQFF.

The gene calls are TRBV7-2 and TRBJ1-1; the D is unclear. This CDR3 spans 14 amino acids. Looked up from germline, CDR1 is SGHTA and CDR2 is FQGNSA. The V end was cut by 1 base, the J end by 1 base, with 7 bases between. The CDR3 nucleotides are TGTGCCAGCAGCTTAGGCCCAGCGAACACTGAAGCTTTCTTT. Its translation: CASSLGPANTEAFF.

The chain is built from TRBV6-5 and TRBJ2-1, with 8 nucleotides matching TRBD1. The trim removed 7 bases at V and 15 bases at J, leaving 8 bases unmatched. This CDR3 is 11 amino acids long. The germline CDR1 and CDR2 sequences are MNHEY and SVGAGI. CDR3 DNA: TGTGCCAGCACCGGACAGGGTCTGCCGTTCTTC. Its translation is CASTGQGLPFF.

The chain is built from TRBV4-1 and TRBJ2-1, with D uncertain. The CDR3 covers 14 residues. Germline CDR1 MGHRA, CDR2 YSYEKL. V was shortened by 1 base and J by 3 bases, with 7 bases between the two germline ends. DNA for the CDR3: TGCGCCAGCAGCCAAGTCCCAGGCTACAATGAGCAGTTCTTC. Amino acid sequence: CASSQVPGYNEQFF.

The chain uses TRBV10-1 and TRBJ2-2, with D tentatively TRBD1 or TRBD2 (7 bases each). Trimming stripped 8 bases from V and 0 bases from J, with 13 bases between. Germline V gives CDR1 WNHNN, CDR2 SYGVQD (reference sequence). The CDR3 length is 15 residues. DNA for the CDR3: TGCGCCAGCGAAGCGGGACAGCCGAACACCGGGGAGCTGTTTTTT. Encoded protein: CASEAGQPNTGELFF.

This clone has more than one count but fewer than ten. This rearrangement joins TRBV7-2 to TRBJ1-5; TRBD1 is a possible D gene (6 bases). The CDR3 length is 16 residues. V was shortened by 5 bases and J by 2 bases, with 16 bases between the two germline ends. Germline V lookup: CDR1 SGHTA, CDR2 FQGNSA. The CDR3 sequence is CASSPGAGGRNQPQHF. The CDR3 nucleotides are TGTGCCAGCAGCCCAGGTGCGGGGGGCCGCAATCAGCCCCAGCATTTT. Filled out from reference TRBV7-2 and TRBJ1-5, the complete variable domain reads GAGVSQSPSNKVTEKGKDVELRCDPISGHTALYWYRQSLGQGLEFLIYFQGNSAPDKSGLPSDRFSAERTGGSVSTLTIQRTQQEDSAVYLCASSPGAGGRNQPQHFGDGTRLSIL.

J is TRBJ1-3 and V is TRBV5-1; 9 bases agree with TRBD1. The CDR3 length is 15 residues. V was clipped by 4 bases and J by 3 bases; unmatched bases: 5. The germline gives CDR1 SGHRS, CDR2 YFSETQ. The CDR3 region is CASSPQGASGNTIYF. The CDR3 DNA reads as TGCGCCAGCAGCCCACAGGGGGCTAGTGGAAACACCATATATTTT. Variable domain in full (rest from reference TRBV5-1 and TRBJ1-3): KAGVTQTPRYLIKTRGQQVTLSCSPISGHRSVSWYQQTPGQGLQFLFEYFSETQRNKGNFPGRFSGRQFSNSRSEMNVSTLELGDSALYLCASSPQGASGNTIYFGEGSWLTVV.

This rearrangement joins TRBV7-9 to TRBJ1-1; 8 bases match TRBD1. V shed 5 bases and J 5 bases; nucleotides not matched to a gene: 7. This CDR3 region has 14 residues. Germline V gives CDR1 SEHNR, CDR2 FQNEAQ (reference sequence). The CDR3 loop reads CASSPQTGGTEAFF. CDR3 DNA: TGTGCCAGCAGCCCCCAAACAGGGGGGACTGAAGCTTTCTTT.

The chain carries TRBV28 and TRBJ2-4; 11 nucleotides align to TRBD1. With 6 bases clipped from V and 9 bases from J, the junction kept 7 bases outside the gene matches. This CDR3 spans 14 amino acids. Germline assignment: CDR1 MDHEN and CDR2 SYDVKM. The CDR3 reads CASSWTGGPSIQYF. DNA of the CDR3: TGTGCCAGCAGCTGGACAGGGGGCCCTAGCATTCAGTACTTC.

CDR3 loop: CASSQRDPSGGGYTF. The CDR3 nucleotides are TGCGCCAGCAGCCAGAGGGATCCATCGGGGGGAGGCTACACCTTC. The J gene is TRBJ1-2, the V gene TRBV4-1; D might be TRBD1 (5 bases). The CDR3 is 15 amino acids. CDR1 and CDR2 (germline): MGHRA, YSYEKL. V was cut by 3 bases and J by 8 bases, with 19 bases left in between.

The chain combines TRBV2 with TRBJ1-6; D perhaps matches TRBD1 (6 bases). Trimming removed 7 bases from V and 3 bases from J, with 13 bases in between. CDR1 is SNHLY, CDR2 FYNNEI, per germline. The CDR3 is 15 amino acids. This CDR3 is CASISGTRYNSPLHF. As DNA, the CDR3 is TGTGCCAGCATCTCAGGGACACGCTATAATTCACCCCTCCACTTT.

V usage is TRBV18 and J usage is TRBJ1-5, with D perhaps matching TRBD1 (5 bases). CDR1 and CDR2 (germline): KGHSH, LQKENI. The CDR3 is 13 amino acids. Trimming pared 6 bases from V and 2 bases from J, leaving 8 bases between. The CDR3 DNA follows: TGTGCCAGCTCTCAGGGAGGCAATCAGCCCCAGCATTTT. This gives the protein CASSQGGNQPQHF.

The V and J genes are TRBV24-1 and TRBJ2-2; unclear D gene. This CDR3 has 15 amino acids. Germline V lookup: CDR1 KGHDR, CDR2 SFDVKD. V was cut by 1 base and J by 5 bases, with 10 bases left in between. This chain's CDR3 is CATSDLKTVTGELFF. CDR3 nucleotides: TGTGCCACCAGTGATTTAAAGACGGTGACCGGGGAGCTGTTTTTT.

V and J are TRBV29-1 and TRBJ1-2, with TRBD1 identical over 8 bases. The CDR3 sequence is 15 residues long. The V segment lost 0 bases and the J segment 4 bases; nucleotides outside the gene matches: 7. CDR1 is SQVTM and CDR2 is ANQGSEA in the germline V gene. The CDR3 loop is CSVEDRQGSTYGYTF. As DNA, the CDR3 is TGCAGCGTTGAAGACAGACAGGGGAGTACCTATGGCTACACCTTC.

Within the sample, this clone is medium-sized (0.01 to 0.1%). The rearrangement joins TRBV19 to TRBJ2-7; tentatively, D is TRBD1 (6 bases). The ends were cut back, 6 bases at V and 0 bases at J, with 9 bases in the middle. The CDR3 sequence is 13 residues long. From germline, CDR1 is LNHDA and CDR2 SQIVND (reference sequence). The CDR3 DNA sequence: TGTGCCAGTAGCAGGACAGTCTCCTACGAGCAGTACTTC. Translated: CASSRTVSYEQYF.

The chain has TRBV5-4 and TRBJ2-1; D possibly corresponds to TRBD1 (6 bases). Between the trimmed V and J ends, which lost 2 bases and 4 bases, there was a span of 10 bases. Germline CDR1 is SGHNT and CDR2 is YYREEE (reference sequence). This CDR3 comprises 14 residues. In nucleotides, the CDR3 is TGTGCCAGCAGCTTTGGGGGCTCTTACAATGAGCAGTTCTTC. Translation gives CASSFGGSYNEQFF.

The chain has TRBV9 and TRBJ2-3; 15 nucleotides agree with TRBD2. There are 17 residues in the CDR3. Looked up from germline, CDR1 is SGDLS and CDR2 is YYNGEE. V trimming: 4 bases; J trimming: 4 bases; junction bases outside the gene matches: 7. This CDR3 reads CASSPRTSGGASDTQYF. The CDR3 nucleotides read TGTGCCAGCAGCCCCCGGACTAGCGGGGGGGCCTCAGATACGCAGTATTTT. The variable domain in full, completed from reference TRBV9 and TRBJ2-3, reads DSGVTQTPKHLITATGQRVTLRCSPRSGDLSVYWYQQSLDQGLQFLIQYYNGEERAKGNILERFSAQQFPDLHSELNLSSLELGDSALYFCASSPRTSGGASDTQYFGPGTRLTVL.

There are a few counts of this clone. V usage is TRBV27 and J usage is TRBJ2-6; tentatively, D is TRBD1 (5 bases). Deletions cut 0 bases from V and 3 bases from J, with 6 bases between. CDR3 length: 15 residues. Germline CDR1 is MNHEY and CDR2 is SMNVEV (reference sequence). CDR3 DNA: TGTGCCAGCAGTTTATCAGGGGATGGGGCCAACGTCCTGACTTTC. Its protein product is CASSLSGDGANVLTF.